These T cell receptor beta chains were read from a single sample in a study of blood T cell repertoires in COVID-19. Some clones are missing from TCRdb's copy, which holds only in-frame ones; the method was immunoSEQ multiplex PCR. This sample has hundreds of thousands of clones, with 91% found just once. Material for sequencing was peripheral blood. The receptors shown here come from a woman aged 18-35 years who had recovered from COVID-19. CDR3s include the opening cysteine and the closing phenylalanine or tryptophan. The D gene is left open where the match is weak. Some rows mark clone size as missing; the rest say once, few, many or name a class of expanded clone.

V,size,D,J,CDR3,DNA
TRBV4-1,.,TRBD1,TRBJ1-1,CASSLIGDRGNTEAFF,TGCGCCAGCAGCCTTATAGGGGACAGGGGTAACACTGAAGCTTTCTTT
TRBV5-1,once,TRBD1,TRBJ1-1,CASRQGNTEAFF,TGCGCCAGTAGACAGGGGAACACTGAAGCTTTCTTT
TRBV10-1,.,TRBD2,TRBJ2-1,CASTEAPSGRGNEQFF,TGCGCCAGCACCGAGGCACCTAGCGGGAGGGGTAATGAGCAGTTCTTC
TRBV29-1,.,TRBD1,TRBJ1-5,CSVGDSQSNQPQHF,TGCAGCGTTGGGGACAGCCAAAGCAATCAGCCCCAGCATTTT
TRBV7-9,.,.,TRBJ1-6,CASSLGQNNSPLHF,TGTGCCAGCAGCTTGGGGCAGAATAATTCACCCCTCCACTTT
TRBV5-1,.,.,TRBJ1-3,CASSLRLGSGNTIYF,TGCGCCAGCAGCTTGAGACTAGGCTCTGGAAACACCATATATTTT
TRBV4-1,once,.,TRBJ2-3,CASSQGSTFTDTQYF,TGCGCCAGCAGCCAAGGTAGCACCTTCACAGATACGCAGTATTTT
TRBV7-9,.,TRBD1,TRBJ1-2,CASSSTGEGVRYGYTF,TGTGCCAGCAGCTCGACAGGGGAAGGGGTTCGGTATGGCTACACCTTC
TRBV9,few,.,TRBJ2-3,CASSQTSTDTQYF,TGTGCCAGCAGCCAGACTAGCACAGATACGCAGTATTTT
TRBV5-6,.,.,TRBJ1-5,CASSLGRSRLGNQPQHF,TGTGCCAGCAGCTTGGGTCGGTCGCGGCTAGGCAATCAGCCCCAGCATTTT
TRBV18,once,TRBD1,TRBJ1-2,CASSRDTPGQGFYGYTF,TGTGCCAGCTCACGCGATACACCGGGACAGGGGTTTTATGGCTACACCTTC
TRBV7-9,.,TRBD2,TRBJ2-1,CASSLGSGYDNEQFF,TGTGCCAGCAGCTTAGGTAGCGGGTACGACAATGAGCAGTTCTTC
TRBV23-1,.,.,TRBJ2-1,CASSQGTTNGRECNEQFF,TGCGCCAGCAGTCAAGGTACGACTAACGGTAGAGAATGTAATGAGCAGTTCTTC
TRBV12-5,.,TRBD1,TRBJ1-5,CASGLGQGNSGNQPQHF,TGTGCTAGTGGCCTGGGACAGGGCAATTCTGGCAATCAGCCCCAGCATTTT
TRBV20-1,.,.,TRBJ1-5,CSASNRRKGNQPQHF,TGCAGTGCTAGTAACAGGCGAAAGGGCAATCAGCCCCAGCATTTT
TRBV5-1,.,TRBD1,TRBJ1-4,CASSLDYRDRGETNEKLFF,TGCGCCAGCAGCTTGGACTACCGGGACAGGGGGGAAACTAATGAAAAACTGTTTTTT
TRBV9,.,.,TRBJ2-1,CASSHTGTSINEQFF,TGTGCCAGCAGCCATACTGGAACTAGCATCAATGAGCAGTTCTTC
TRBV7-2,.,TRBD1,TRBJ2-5,CASSITGQGPETQYF,TGTGCCAGCAGCATTACGGGACAGGGGCCAGAGACCCAGTACTTC
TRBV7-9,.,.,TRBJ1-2,CASSLAETRGGYTF,TGTGCCAGCAGCTTAGCAGAGACCCGCGGCGGCTACACCTTC
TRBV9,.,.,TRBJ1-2,CASSVERDRHYGYTF,TGTGCCAGCAGCGTAGAAAGAGACAGGCATTATGGCTACACCTTC
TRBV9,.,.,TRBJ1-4,CASSVSGRGKLFF,TGTGCCAGCAGCGTATCCGGGAGGGGAAAACTGTTTTTT
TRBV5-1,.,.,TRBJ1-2,CASSLGQDANYGYTF,TGCGCCAGCAGCTTGGGACAGGACGCTAACTATGGCTACACCTTC
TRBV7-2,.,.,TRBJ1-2,CASSLIRGANYGYTF,TGTGCCAGCAGCTTAATCAGGGGAGCTAACTATGGCTACACCTTC
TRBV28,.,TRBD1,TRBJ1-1,CASSIRTGGRTEAFF,TGTGCCAGCAGTATTCGGACAGGGGGTCGGACTGAAGCTTTCTTT
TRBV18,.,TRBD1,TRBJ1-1,CASSLPTGGNTEAFF,TGTGCCAGCTCACTGCCGACAGGGGGGAACACTGAAGCTTTCTTT
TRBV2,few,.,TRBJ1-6,CASSDRQGNSPLHF,TGTGCCAGCAGTGATCGGCAGGGCAATTCACCCCTCCACTTT
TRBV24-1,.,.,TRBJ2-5,CATSDLQAGEETQYF,TGTGCCACCAGTGATTTGCAGGCAGGGGAAGAGACCCAGTACTTC
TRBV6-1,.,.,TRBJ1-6,CASSESGSYNSPLHF,TGTGCCAGCAGTGAGTCCGGTAGTTATAATTCACCCCTCCACTTT
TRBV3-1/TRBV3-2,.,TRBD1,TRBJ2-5,CASSLQGDQETQYF,TGTGCCAGCAGCCTACAGGGGGACCAAGAGACCCAGTACTTC
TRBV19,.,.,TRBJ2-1,CASSIRGYNEQFF,TGTGCCAGTAGTATTCGCGGCTACAATGAGCAGTTCTTC
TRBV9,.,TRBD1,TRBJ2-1,CASGQSGTGGNEQFF,TGTGCCAGTGGCCAATCCGGGACAGGGGGCAATGAGCAGTTCTTC
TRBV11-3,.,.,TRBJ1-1,CASSLDPGPAAEAFF,TGTGCCAGCAGCTTAGATCCTGGGCCTGCCGCTGAAGCTTTCTTT
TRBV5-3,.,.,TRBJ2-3,CARSLAKPTRGKRDTQYF,TGTGCCAGAAGCTTGGCCAAACCGACACGGGGAAAACGAGATACGCAGTATTTT
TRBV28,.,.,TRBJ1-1,CASREGTPMVSEAFF,TGTGCCAGCCGGGAGGGAACCCCGATGGTGTCTGAAGCTTTCTTT
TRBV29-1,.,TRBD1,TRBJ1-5,CSVPITGGLVNQPQHF,TGCAGCGTACCAATAACAGGGGGCCTCGTCAATCAGCCCCAGCATTTT